This entry lists 21 T cell receptor beta chains sequenced from one sample in a study of OX40 agonist ivuxolimab in advanced cancers. Assay: immunoSEQ multiplex PCR; the TCRdb copy retains only in-frame clones and omits some. Of 35,000 to 40,000 clones detected, around 80% appear once; the ten largest clones hold around 13%. The starting material was CD4+ or CD8+ T cells sorted from blood, obtained in a trial of the OX40 agonist ivuxolimab. Receptors were obtained from an adult with an advanced solid tumor such as melanoma, head and neck, liver or kidney cancer.

The chain combines TRBV11-3 with TRBJ1-2; D gene unclear. V lost 2 bases to trimming and J lost 12 bases, with 13 bases between them. CDR3 length: 12 amino acids. Germline V lookup: CDR1 SGHNT, CDR2 YENEEA. The CDR3 spells CASSLSLGWDTF. The CDR3 DNA sequence: TGTGCCAGCAGCTTAAGCCTAGGGTGGGACACCTTC. The variable domain in full, with the rest retrieved from reference TRBV11-3 and TRBJ1-2, is EAGVVQSPRYKIIEKKQPVAFWCNPISGHNTLYWYLQNLGQGPELLIRYENEEAVDDSQLPKDRFSAERLKGVDSTLKIQPAELGDSAVYLCASSLSLGWDTFGSGTRLTVV.

The V and J genes are TRBV27 and TRBJ2-1; 7 bases fit TRBD2. The CDR3 has 15 residues. With V trimmed by 3 bases and J by 5 bases, 7 bases remained unmatched. Germline-derived CDR1 and CDR2 are MNHEY and SMNVEV (reference sequence). The CDR3 region is CASSFRRDYDNEQFF. For the CDR3, the DNA is TGTGCCAGCAGTTTCCGCCGGGACTATGACAATGAGCAGTTCTTC.

V gene TRBV6-5 combines with J gene TRBJ1-5, with D maybe TRBD1 (5 bases). The germline V gene encodes CDR1 MNHEY and CDR2 SVGAGI. This CDR3 region has 16 residues. V was clipped by 0 bases and J by 2 bases, with 11 bases between them. CDR3 sequence (DNA): TGTGCCAGCAGTTACTCGTGGCAGGGTGGCAATCAGCCCCAGCATTTT. Its protein is CASSYSWQGGNQPQHF.

The chain uses TRBV7-2 and TRBJ2-3; the D call may be TRBD1 or TRBD2 (6 bases each). The germline CDR1 and CDR2 sequences are SGHTA and FQGNSA. The V gene lost 5 bases and the J gene lost 2 bases, with 20 bases spanning the gap. This CDR3 has 17 amino acids. The CDR3 region is CASSQSPGALSTDTQYF. The CDR3 nucleotides are TGTGCCAGCAGCCAGTCCCCGGGGGCCCTATCCACAGATACGCAGTATTTT.

The genes are TRBV11-2 and TRBJ2-1; the match to TRBD2 covers 13 bases. The CDR3 is made up of 16 amino acids. CDR1 SGHAT and CDR2 FQNNGV come from the germline V gene. J was trimmed by 10 bases and V by 2 bases; bases with no gene match: 8. This CDR3 is CASSLLRTSGSEEQFF. DNA for the CDR3: TGTGCCAGCAGCTTATTAAGGACTAGCGGGAGTGAAGAGCAGTTCTTC.

This chain links TRBV30 with TRBJ2-7, with D maybe TRBD2 (5 bases). The V and J ends lost 5 bases and 2 bases respectively, with 13 bases between them. CDR3 length equals 13 residues. Germline V lookup: CDR1 GTSNPN, CDR2 SVGIG (reference sequence). The CDR3 sequence: CAWGAAGPYEQYF. The DNA of the CDR3 is TGTGCCTGGGGAGCGGCGGGTCCCTACGAGCAGTACTTC.

V and J are TRBV4-3 and TRBJ1-2, with D unresolved. This CDR3 has 15 amino acids. V lost 1 base to trimming and J lost 0 bases, with 9 bases between them. Germline V CDR1 and CDR2: LGHNA, YSLEER. CDR3 residues: CASSQVLAANYGYTF. DNA for the CDR3: TGCGCCAGCAGCCAAGTTCTGGCAGCTAACTATGGCTACACCTTC.

The CDR3 DNA reads as TGTGCCACCCAGATCGGCCAAGAGACCCAGTACTTC. Amino acid sequence: CATQIGQETQYF. This chain joins TRBV25-1 and TRBJ2-5; D remains unclear. This CDR3 comprises 12 residues. The V gene lost 10 bases and the J gene lost 1 base, with 10 bases spanning the gap. Germline V gene sequence: CDR1 MGHDK, CDR2 SYGVNS. Combining the CDR3 with reference TRBV25-1 and TRBJ2-5 gives the whole variable domain EADIYQTPRYLVIGTGKKITLECSQTMGHDKMYWYQQDPGMELHLIHYSYGVNSTEKGDLSSESTVSRIRTEHFPLTLESARPSHTSQYLCATQIGQETQYFGPGTRLLVL.

The chain has TRBV5-1 and TRBJ1-1; D not certain. Germline V gene sequence: CDR1 SGHRS, CDR2 YFSETQ. The V end lost 5 bases, the J end lost 0 bases, and 5 bases lay between the germline ends. This CDR3 has 12 residues. CDR3 loop: CASRTMNTEAFF. The CDR3, as DNA: TGCGCCAGCAGGACAATGAACACTGAAGCTTTCTTT. Full variable domain (missing parts from reference TRBV5-1 and TRBJ1-1): KAGVTQTPRYLIKTRGQQVTLSCSPISGHRSVSWYQQTPGQGLQFLFEYFSETQRNKGNFPGRFSGRQFSNSRSEMNVSTLELGDSALYLCASRTMNTEAFFGQGTRLTVV.

The J gene is TRBJ2-2, the V gene TRBV30; a possible D gene is TRBD2 (5 bases). The CDR3 is 12 residues long. Germline CDR1 and CDR2: GTSNPN and SVGIG (reference sequence). V lost 3 bases to trimming and J lost 7 bases, with 9 bases between them. CDR3 residues: CAWRSGNGELFF. DNA of the CDR3: TGTGCCTGGAGGAGCGGCAACGGGGAGCTGTTTTTT.

This clone showed up just a few times. In DNA form, the CDR3 reads TGTGCCAGCAGCAACTCCCCCAGCTACGAGCAGTACTTC. This sequence encodes CASSNSPSYEQYF. The chain recombines TRBV7-2 with TRBJ2-7; D is undetermined. V was cut by 5 bases and J by 3 bases, with 11 bases left in between. Germline CDR1 SGHTA, CDR2 FQGNSA. This CDR3 region has 13 residues.

The J gene is TRBJ2-3, the V gene TRBV7-2, with D possibly TRBD2 on 5 matching bases. The V gene lost 0 bases and the J gene lost 8 bases, with 9 bases spanning the gap. Germline V gives CDR1 SGHTA, CDR2 FQGNSA. The CDR3 covers 13 residues. CDR3 in amino acids: CASSLAERGTQYF. CDR3 nucleotides: TGTGCCAGCAGCTTAGCCGAACGGGGTACGCAGTATTTT.

V gene TRBV18 combines with J gene TRBJ2-2; 11 bases align to TRBD2. The CDR3 has 20 amino acids. Germline V gene lookup returns CDR1 KGHSH and CDR2 LQKENI. The junction had 18 bases not matched to a gene; V was cut back by 2 bases and J by 7 bases. Here the CDR3 reads CASSPRARSGTSGSYGELFF. The CDR3 region has the DNA TGTGCCAGCTCACCAAGAGCCAGATCCGGGACTAGCGGTTCGTACGGGGAGCTGTTTTTT.

The chain uses TRBV19 and TRBJ2-5; D call uncertain. CDR3 size: 15 residues. From germline, CDR1 is LNHDA and CDR2 SQIVND (reference sequence). V shed 5 bases and J shed 2 bases, with 15 bases lying between them. The CDR3 bases are TGTGCCAGTAGTGTCGTTCCCCTCTTACAAGAGACCCAGTACTTC. This codes for CASSVVPLLQETQYF.

The chain carries TRBV18 and TRBJ2-3; D may match TRBD1 or TRBD2 (5 bases each). The CDR3 is made up of 17 amino acids. CDR1 is KGHSH, CDR2 LQKENI, per germline. V lost 3 bases and J 4 bases, leaving 20 bases between the germline ends. CDR3 DNA: TGTGCCAGCTCACCGCTAGCTAATTGGGACCTCTCAGATACGCAGTATTTT. This translates into CASSPLANWDLSDTQYF. Variable domain in full (rest from reference TRBV18 and TRBJ2-3): NAGVMQNPRHLVRRRGQEARLRCSPMKGHSHVYWYRQLPEEGLKFMVYLQKENIIDESGMPKERFSAEFPKEGPSILRIQQVVRGDSAAYFCASSPLANWDLSDTQYFGPGTRLTVL.

The CDR3: CASSQVRASGSVTYNEQFF. The CDR3 nucleotides are TGCGCCAGCAGCCAAGTTAGGGCTAGCGGGAGTGTAACCTACAATGAGCAGTTCTTC. The rearrangement links TRBV4-1 to TRBJ2-1, with TRBD2 matching over 10 bases. Germline V gene sequence: CDR1 MGHRA, CDR2 YSYEKL. This CDR3 spans 19 amino acids. V shed 1 base and J 2 bases; nucleotides not matched to a gene: 11.

Here the CDR3 reads CASSLQQLETQYF. The CDR3 DNA is TGCGCCAGCAGCTTACAACAGCTAGAGACCCAGTACTTC. The chain has TRBV5-1 and TRBJ2-5; D is unclear. Germline V gives CDR1 SGHRS, CDR2 YFSETQ. The CDR3 spans 13 residues. Trimming pared 2 bases from V and 4 bases from J, leaving 9 bases between.

A note on this clone: In the same sample, other DNA sequences code for this CDR3. V usage is TRBV7-2 and J usage is TRBJ1-4; D unclear. Germline V CDR1 and CDR2: SGHTA, FQGNSA. Trimming stripped 1 base from V and 3 bases from J, with 3 bases between. The CDR3 runs 13 residues. DNA of the CDR3: TGTGCCAGCAGCTTAGAGGCTAATGAAAAACTGTTTTTT. This codes for CASSLEANEKLFF.

The chain carries TRBV4-2 and TRBJ2-1; D might be TRBD2 (6 bases). V gave up 0 bases and J gave up 5 bases, with 14 bases separating them. The CDR3 has 16 amino acids. Germline CDR1 LGHNA, CDR2 YNFKEQ. The CDR3 reads CASSQDIGTPHNEQFF. The CDR3 coding sequence is TGTGCCAGCAGCCAAGATATTGGGACTCCCCACAATGAGCAGTTCTTC.

The genes are TRBV4-1 and TRBJ2-5; the match to TRBD2 covers 12 bases. Germline CDR1 MGHRA, CDR2 YSYEKL. V lost 1 base and J lost 5; bases outside the gene matches: 8. The CDR3 is 17 amino acids. Here the CDR3 reads CASSQGLAGVVEETQYF. In nucleotides, the CDR3 is TGCGCCAGCAGCCAAGGACTAGCGGGAGTGGTAGAGGAGACCCAGTACTTC.

The rearrangement uses TRBV6-5 and TRBJ2-5; possible D gene TRBD2, 6 bases. Looked up from germline, CDR1 is MNHEY and CDR2 is SVGAGI. Trimming took off 5 bases at V and 5 bases at J, with 12 bases between the two ends. The CDR3 is 13 amino acids. This chain's CDR3 is CASSQTRRETQYF. In DNA, the CDR3 is TGTGCCAGCAGTCAGACTAGGCGCGAGACCCAGTACTTC.